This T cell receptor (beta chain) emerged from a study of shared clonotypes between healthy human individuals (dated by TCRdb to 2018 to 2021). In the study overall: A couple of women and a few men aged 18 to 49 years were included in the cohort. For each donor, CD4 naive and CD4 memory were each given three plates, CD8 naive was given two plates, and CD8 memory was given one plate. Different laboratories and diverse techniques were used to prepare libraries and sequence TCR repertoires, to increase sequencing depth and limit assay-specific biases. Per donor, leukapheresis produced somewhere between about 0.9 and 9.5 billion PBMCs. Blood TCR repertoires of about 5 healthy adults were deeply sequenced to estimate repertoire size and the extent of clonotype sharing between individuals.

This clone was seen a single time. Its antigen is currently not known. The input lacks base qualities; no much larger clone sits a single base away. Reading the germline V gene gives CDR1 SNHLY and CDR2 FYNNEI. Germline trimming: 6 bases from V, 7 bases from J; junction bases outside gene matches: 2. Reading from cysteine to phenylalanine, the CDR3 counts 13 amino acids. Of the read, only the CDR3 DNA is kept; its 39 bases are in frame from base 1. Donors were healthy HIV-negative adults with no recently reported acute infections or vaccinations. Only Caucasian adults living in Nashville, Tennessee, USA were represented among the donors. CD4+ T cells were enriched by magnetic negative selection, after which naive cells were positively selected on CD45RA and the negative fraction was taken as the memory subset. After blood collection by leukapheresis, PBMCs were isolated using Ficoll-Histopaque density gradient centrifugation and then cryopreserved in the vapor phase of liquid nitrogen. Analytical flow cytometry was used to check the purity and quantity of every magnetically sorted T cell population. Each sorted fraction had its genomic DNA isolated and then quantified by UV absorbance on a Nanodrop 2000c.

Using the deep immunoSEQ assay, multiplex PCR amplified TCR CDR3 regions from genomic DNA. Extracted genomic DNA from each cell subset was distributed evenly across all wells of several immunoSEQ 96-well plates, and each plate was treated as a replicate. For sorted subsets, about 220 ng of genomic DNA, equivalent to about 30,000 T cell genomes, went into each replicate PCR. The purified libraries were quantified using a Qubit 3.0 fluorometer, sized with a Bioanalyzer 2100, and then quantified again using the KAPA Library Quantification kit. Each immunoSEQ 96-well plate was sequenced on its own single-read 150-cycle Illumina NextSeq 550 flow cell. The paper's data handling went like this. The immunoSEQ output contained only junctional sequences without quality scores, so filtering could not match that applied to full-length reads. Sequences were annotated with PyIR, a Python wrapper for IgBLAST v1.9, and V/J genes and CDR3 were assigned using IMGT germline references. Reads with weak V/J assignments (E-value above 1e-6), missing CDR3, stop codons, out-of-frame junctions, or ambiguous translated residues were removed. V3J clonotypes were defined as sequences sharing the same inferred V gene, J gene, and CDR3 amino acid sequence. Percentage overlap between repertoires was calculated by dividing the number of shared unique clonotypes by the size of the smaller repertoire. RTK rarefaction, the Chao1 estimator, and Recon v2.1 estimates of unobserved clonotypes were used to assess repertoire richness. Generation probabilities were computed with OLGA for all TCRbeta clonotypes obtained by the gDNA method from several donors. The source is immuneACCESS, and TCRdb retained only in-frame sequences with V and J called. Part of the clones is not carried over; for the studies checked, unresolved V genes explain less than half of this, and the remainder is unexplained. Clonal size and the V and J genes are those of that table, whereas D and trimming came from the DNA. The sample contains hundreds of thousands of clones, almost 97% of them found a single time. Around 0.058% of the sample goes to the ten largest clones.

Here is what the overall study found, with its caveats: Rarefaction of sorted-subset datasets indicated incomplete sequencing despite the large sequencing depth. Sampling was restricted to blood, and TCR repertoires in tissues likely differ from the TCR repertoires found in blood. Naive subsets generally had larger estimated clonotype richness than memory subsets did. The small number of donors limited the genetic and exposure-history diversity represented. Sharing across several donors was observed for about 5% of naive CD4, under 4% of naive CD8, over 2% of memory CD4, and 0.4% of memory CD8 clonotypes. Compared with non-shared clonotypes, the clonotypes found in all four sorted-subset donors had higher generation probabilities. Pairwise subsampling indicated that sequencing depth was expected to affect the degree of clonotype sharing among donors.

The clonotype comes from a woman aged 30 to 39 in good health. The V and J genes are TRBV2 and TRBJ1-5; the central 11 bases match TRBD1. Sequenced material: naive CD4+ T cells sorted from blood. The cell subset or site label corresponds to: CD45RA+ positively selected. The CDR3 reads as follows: CASRRTGGQPQHF. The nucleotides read TGTGCCAGCAGGAGGACAGGGGGCCAGCCCCAGCATTTT.